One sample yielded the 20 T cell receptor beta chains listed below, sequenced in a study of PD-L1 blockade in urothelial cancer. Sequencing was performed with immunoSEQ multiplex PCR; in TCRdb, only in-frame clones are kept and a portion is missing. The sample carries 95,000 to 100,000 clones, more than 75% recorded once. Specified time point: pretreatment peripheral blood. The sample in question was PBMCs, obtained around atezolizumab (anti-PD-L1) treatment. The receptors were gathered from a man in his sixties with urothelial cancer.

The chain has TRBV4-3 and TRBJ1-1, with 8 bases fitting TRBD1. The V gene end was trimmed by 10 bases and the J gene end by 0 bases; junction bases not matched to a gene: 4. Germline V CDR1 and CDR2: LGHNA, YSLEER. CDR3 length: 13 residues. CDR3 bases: TGCGCCACTGGGACAGGTCTGAACACTGAAGCTTTCTTT. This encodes CATGTGLNTEAFF.

CDR3 loop: CASSFHGEQFF. The CDR3 DNA sequence: TGCGCCAGCAGCTTCCACGGGGAGCAGTTCTTC. J is TRBJ2-1 and V is TRBV5-1; D is ambiguous. This CDR3 contains 11 residues. Germline CDR1 and CDR2: SGHRS and YFSETQ. Trimming cost V 2 bases and J 10 bases, with 7 bases left between them.

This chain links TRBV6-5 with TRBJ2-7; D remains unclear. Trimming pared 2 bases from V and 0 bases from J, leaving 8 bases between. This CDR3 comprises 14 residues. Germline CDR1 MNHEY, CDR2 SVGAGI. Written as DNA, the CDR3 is TGTGCCAGCAGTTACGCGGATAGCTCCTACGAGCAGTACTTC. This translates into CASSYADSSYEQYF.

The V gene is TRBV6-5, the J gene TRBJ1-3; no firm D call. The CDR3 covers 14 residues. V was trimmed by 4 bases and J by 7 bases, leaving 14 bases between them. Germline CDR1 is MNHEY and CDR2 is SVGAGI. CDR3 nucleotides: TGTGCCAGCAGTTTATCCACCCGGCGGAACACCATATATTTT. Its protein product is CASSLSTRRNTIYF.

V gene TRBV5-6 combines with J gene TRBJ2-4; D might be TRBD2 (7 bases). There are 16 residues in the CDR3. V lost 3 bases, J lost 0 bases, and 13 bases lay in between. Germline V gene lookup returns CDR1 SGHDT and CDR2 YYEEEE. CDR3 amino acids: CASSWGGRLAKNIQYF. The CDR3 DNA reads TGTGCCAGCAGCTGGGGGGGCAGACTAGCCAAAAACATTCAGTACTTC.

This CDR3 reads CASAIRGGGNEQYF. The CDR3 DNA sequence: TGCGCCAGCGCAATACGGGGGGGCGGGAACGAGCAGTACTTC. This sequence joins TRBV5-1 and TRBJ2-7; 8 bases map to TRBD2. CDR1 SGHRS and CDR2 YFSETQ come from the germline V gene. The CDR3 is made up of 14 amino acids. With V trimmed by 7 bases and J by 5 bases, 11 bases remained unmatched.

The CDR3 reads CAWSYKGLAGGSTDTQYF. The CDR3 DNA reads as TGTGCCTGGAGCTATAAGGGACTAGCGGGAGGGTCGACAGATACGCAGTATTTT. This rearrangement joins TRBV30 to TRBJ2-3, with 16 bases aligning to TRBD2. CDR1 is GTSNPN, CDR2 SVGIG, per germline (reference sequence). V shed 3 bases and J 3 bases; nucleotides not matched to a gene: 9. CDR3 size: 18 residues.

CDR3 bases: TGTGCCAGCAGCTTAGGGGGACAGACCCAGTACTTC. It translates to CASSLGGQTQYF. The chain carries TRBV5-4 and TRBJ2-5; TRBD1 might be the D (6 bases). The germline V gene has CDR1 SGHNT and CDR2 YYREEE (reference sequence). Deletions cut 2 bases from V and 6 bases from J, with 8 bases between. There are 12 residues in the CDR3. Supplemented by reference TRBV5-4 and TRBJ2-5, the full variable domain reads ETGVTQSPTHLIKTRGQQVTLRCSSQSGHNTVSWYQQALGQGPQFIFQYYREEENGRGNFPPRFSGLQFPNYSSELNVNALELDDSALYLCASSLGGQTQYFGPGTRLLVL.

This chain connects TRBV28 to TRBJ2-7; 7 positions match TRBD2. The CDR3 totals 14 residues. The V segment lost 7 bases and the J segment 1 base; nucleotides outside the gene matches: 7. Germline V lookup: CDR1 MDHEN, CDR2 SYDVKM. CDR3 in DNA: TGTGCCAGCAAGGAGCCTAGCGGTTCCTACGAGCAGTACTTC. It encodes CASKEPSGSYEQYF.

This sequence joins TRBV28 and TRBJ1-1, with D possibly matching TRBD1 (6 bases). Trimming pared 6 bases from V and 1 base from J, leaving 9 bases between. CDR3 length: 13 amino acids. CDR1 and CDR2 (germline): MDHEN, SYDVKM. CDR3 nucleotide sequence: TGTGCCAGCAGGACAGGAGGGAACACTGAAGCTTTCTTT. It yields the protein CASRTGGNTEAFF.

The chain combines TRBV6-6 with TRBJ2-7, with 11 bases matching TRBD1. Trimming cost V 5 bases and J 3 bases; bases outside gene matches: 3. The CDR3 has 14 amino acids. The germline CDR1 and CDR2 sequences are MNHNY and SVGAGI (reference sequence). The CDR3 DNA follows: TGTGCCAGCAGTGAGGGACAGGGGGGCTACGAGCAGTACTTC. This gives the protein CASSEGQGGYEQYF.

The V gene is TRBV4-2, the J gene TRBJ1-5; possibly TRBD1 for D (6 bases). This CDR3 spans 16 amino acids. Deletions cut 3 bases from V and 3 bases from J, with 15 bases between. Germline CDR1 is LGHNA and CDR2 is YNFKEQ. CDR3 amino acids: CASSQTTAGDNQPQHF. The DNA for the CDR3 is TGTGCCAGCAGCCAGACGACCGCAGGGGACAATCAGCCCCAGCATTTT.

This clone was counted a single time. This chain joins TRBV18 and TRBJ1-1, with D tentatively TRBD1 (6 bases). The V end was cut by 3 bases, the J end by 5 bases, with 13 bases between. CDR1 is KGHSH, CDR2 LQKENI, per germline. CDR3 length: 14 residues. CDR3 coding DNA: TGTGCCAGCTCACCCCGGACAGAGGGGACTGAAGCTTTCTTT. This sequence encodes CASSPRTEGTEAFF.

The CDR3 DNA follows: TGTGCCAGCAGTCGGGACAGGGGGGTTACGGAGCCCCAGCATTTT. It encodes CASSRDRGVTEPQHF. The V gene is TRBV27, the J gene TRBJ1-5; 11 positions agree with TRBD1. From germline, CDR1 is MNHEY and CDR2 SMNVEV (reference sequence). The CDR3 covers 15 residues. J lost 8 bases, V lost 5 bases, and 8 bases had no gene match.

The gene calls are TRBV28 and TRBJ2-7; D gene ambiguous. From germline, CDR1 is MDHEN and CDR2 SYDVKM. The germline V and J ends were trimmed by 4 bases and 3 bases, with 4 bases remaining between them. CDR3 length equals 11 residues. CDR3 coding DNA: TGTGCCAGCAGTTATCGCTACGAGCAGTACTTC. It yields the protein CASSYRYEQYF.

The chain's CDR3 is CASSFREGGGTEAFF. The CDR3 DNA reads as TGTGCCAGCAGCTTCAGGGAGGGAGGAGGAACTGAAGCTTTCTTT. V is TRBV9 and J is TRBJ1-1; maybe TRBD1 (5 bases). CDR1 SGDLS and CDR2 YYNGEE come from the germline V gene. The CDR3 contains 15 residues. V gave up 4 bases and J gave up 5 bases, with 18 bases separating them.

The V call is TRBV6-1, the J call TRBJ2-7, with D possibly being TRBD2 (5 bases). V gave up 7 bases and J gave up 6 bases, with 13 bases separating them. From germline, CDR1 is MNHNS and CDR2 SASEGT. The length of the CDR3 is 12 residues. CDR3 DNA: TGTGCCAGCAACGGGCCGGGGATCGAGCAGTACTTC. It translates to CASNGPGIEQYF.

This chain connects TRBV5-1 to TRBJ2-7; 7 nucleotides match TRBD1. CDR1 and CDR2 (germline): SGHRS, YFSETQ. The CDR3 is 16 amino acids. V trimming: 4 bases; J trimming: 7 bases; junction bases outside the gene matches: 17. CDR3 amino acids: CASSPSLSTGIFEQYF. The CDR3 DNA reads TGCGCCAGCAGCCCTAGTTTATCGACAGGGATCTTTGAGCAGTACTTC.

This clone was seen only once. The CDR3 DNA reads as TGTGCCAGCAGTTTGGCCGGGACTAGCGGTTCCTACGAGCAGTACTTC. Translation gives CASSLAGTSGSYEQYF. This chain connects TRBV28 to TRBJ2-7, with TRBD2 identical over 11 bases. The V gene's germline CDR1 is MDHEN and CDR2 SYDVKM. V was pared by 3 bases and J by 1 base, with 5 bases of the junction left unmatched. The CDR3 runs to 16 residues. The full variable domain, with the rest looked up from reference TRBV28 and TRBJ2-7, is DVKVTQSSRYLVKRTGEKVFLECVQDMDHENMFWYRQDPGLGLRLIYFSYDVKMKEKGDIPEGYSVSREKKERFSLILESASTNQTSMYLCASSLAGTSGSYEQYFGPGTRLTVT.

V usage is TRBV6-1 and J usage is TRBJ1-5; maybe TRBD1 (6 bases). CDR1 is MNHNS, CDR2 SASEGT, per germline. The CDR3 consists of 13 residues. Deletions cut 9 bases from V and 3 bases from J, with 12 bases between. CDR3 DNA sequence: TGTGCCAGTAGGGGACAAGACAATCAGCCCCAGCATTTT. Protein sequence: CASRGQDNQPQHF.